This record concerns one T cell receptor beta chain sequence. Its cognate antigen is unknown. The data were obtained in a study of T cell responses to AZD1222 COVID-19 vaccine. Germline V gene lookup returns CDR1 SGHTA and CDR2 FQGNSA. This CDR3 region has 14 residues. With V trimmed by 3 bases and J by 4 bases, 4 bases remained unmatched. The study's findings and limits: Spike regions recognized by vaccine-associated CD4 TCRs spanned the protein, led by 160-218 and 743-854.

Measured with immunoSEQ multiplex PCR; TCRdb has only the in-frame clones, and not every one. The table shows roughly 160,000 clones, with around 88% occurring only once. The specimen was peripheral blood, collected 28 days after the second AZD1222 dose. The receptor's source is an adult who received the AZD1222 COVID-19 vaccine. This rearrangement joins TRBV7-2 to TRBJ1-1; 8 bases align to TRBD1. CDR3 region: CASSFYQGATEAFF. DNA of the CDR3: TGTGCCAGCAGCTTCTATCAGGGGGCCACTGAAGCTTTCTTT.